Each of the 12 T cell receptor beta chains below was sequenced from the same sample in a study of blood T cell repertoires in COVID-19. The table came from immunoSEQ multiplex PCR; TCRdb's copy has only in-frame clones and leaves some out. In the table there are approximately 270,000 clones, approximately 89% of which are singletons. The sample was PBMCs or T cells enriched from blood (not recorded which). The receptors were sampled from a woman aged 55-70 years who had recovered from COVID-19.

The chain combines TRBV7-9 with TRBJ1-1, with 8 bases aligning to TRBD1. CDR1 SEHNR and CDR2 FQNEAQ come from the germline V gene (reference sequence). Germline trimming cut 5 bases from V and 3 bases from J; bases unmatched to any gene: 5. CDR3 length: 14 amino acids. The CDR3 reads CASSQGAGDTEAFF. In nucleotides, the CDR3 is TGTGCCAGCAGCCAGGGGGCCGGGGACACTGAAGCTTTCTTT.

The chain is built from TRBV7-6 and TRBJ2-2; D unresolved. Trimming removed 5 bases at V and 8 bases at J, with 12 bases between. Germline-derived CDR1 and CDR2 are SGHVS and FNYEAQ. This CDR3 comprises 13 residues. Here the CDR3 DNA reads TGTGCCAGCAGCCCCCTGTCAGGTGGGGAGCTGTTTTTT. Translation gives CASSPLSGGELFF.

The chain is built from TRBV9 and TRBJ2-7, with 8 nucleotides matching TRBD2. Germline lookup yields CDR1 SGDLS and CDR2 YYNGEE. The CDR3 has 14 residues. Losses at the gene ends were 3 bases for V and 3 bases for J; bases not matched to a gene: 5. The CDR3 spells CASSGTSSSYEQYF. CDR3 in DNA: TGTGCCAGCAGCGGGACTAGCTCTAGCTACGAGCAGTACTTC. Filled out from reference TRBV9 and TRBJ2-7, the complete variable domain reads DSGVTQTPKHLITATGQRVTLRCSPRSGDLSVYWYQQSLDQGLQFLIQYYNGEERAKGNILERFSAQQFPDLHSELNLSSLELGDSALYFCASSGTSSSYEQYFGPGTRLTVT.

The chain couples TRBV5-1 to TRBJ2-1, with 14 bases that match TRBD2. Germline CDR1 reads SGHRS; CDR2 reads YFSETQ. V dropped 3 bases and J dropped 6; count of bases not matched to a gene: 2. The CDR3 contains 15 residues. In DNA form, the CDR3 reads TGCGCCAGCAGCTACGGGACTAGCGGGAGCAATGAGCAGTTCTTC. This codes for CASSYGTSGSNEQFF.

V gene TRBV7-9 combines with J gene TRBJ2-1; TRBD1 matches at 8 bases. CDR3 length equals 14 residues. Germline values: CDR1 SEHNR, CDR2 FQNEAQ (reference sequence). The V gene end was trimmed by 5 bases and the J gene end by 6 bases; junction bases not matched to a gene: 6. For the CDR3, the DNA is TGTGCCAGCAGCCCACGGACAGGGCTCAATGAGCAGTTCTTC. Its protein is CASSPRTGLNEQFF.

This chain uses TRBV12-3 or TRBV12-4 with TRBJ1-4, with D maybe TRBD1 (6 bases). The CDR3 is 12 amino acids. With 4 bases removed from V and 8 bases from J, the gap between germline ends came to 8 bases. The CDR3 nucleotides read TGTGCCAGCAGTTCAGGGGTCGAAAAACTGTTTTTT. This sequence encodes CASSSGVEKLFF.

V is TRBV4-2 and J is TRBJ2-1, with 7 bases aligning to TRBD2. This CDR3 has 15 residues. V was pared by 4 bases and J by 4 bases, with 7 bases of the junction left unmatched. CDR1 and CDR2 (germline): LGHNA, YNFKEQ. The DNA of the CDR3 is TGTGCCAGCAGCCGACCTAGCGGTTCATACAATGAGCAGTTCTTC. Protein sequence: CASSRPSGSYNEQFF.

The CDR3 region is CASSVAFVSGEQYF. CDR3 DNA sequence: TGTGCCAGCAGCGTAGCTTTTGTCTCGGGAGAGCAGTACTTC. The rearrangement links TRBV9 to TRBJ2-7; a possible D gene is TRBD2 (5 bases). Germline-derived CDR1 and CDR2 are SGDLS and YYNGEE. Trimming took 0 bases from V and 7 from J, leaving 14 bases between them. This CDR3 region has 14 residues.

The chain recombines TRBV6-5 with TRBJ2-7, with D unclear. In germline, CDR1 is MNHEY, CDR2 SVGAGI. The CDR3 is made up of 14 amino acids. With 2 bases removed from V and 0 bases from J, the gap between germline ends came to 8 bases. The CDR3 loop is CASSYGYSSYEQYF. The CDR3 DNA reads TGTGCCAGCAGTTACGGGTACAGCTCCTACGAGCAGTACTTC.

The chain is built from TRBV30 and TRBJ1-4, with 7 bases matching TRBD1. Germline lookup yields CDR1 GTSNPN and CDR2 SVGIG (reference sequence). V trimming: 4 bases; J trimming: 8 bases; junction bases outside the gene matches: 13. The CDR3 has 15 residues. CDR3 bases: TGTGCCTGGACCCCCACCCAGGGGGTTAGAGAAAAACTGTTTTTT. Amino acids: CAWTPTQGVREKLFF.

J is TRBJ2-7 and V is TRBV5-1, with a tentative D call TRBD2 (5 bases). Between the trimmed V and J ends, which lost 0 bases and 4 bases, there was a span of 8 bases. Per germline, CDR1 SGHRS and CDR2 YFSETQ. This CDR3 has 13 residues. The CDR3: CASSLGLYYEQYF. The CDR3 nucleotides are TGCGCCAGCAGCTTGGGACTATATTACGAGCAGTACTTC.

The V and J genes are TRBV6-1 and TRBJ2-1; no clear D. This CDR3 is 11 amino acids long. Germline-derived CDR1 and CDR2 are MNHNS and SASEGT. Deletions cut 1 base from V and 9 bases from J, with 4 bases between. CDR3 region: CASSEVFEQFF. The CDR3 nucleotides are TGTGCCAGCAGTGAAGTCTTTGAGCAGTTCTTC.